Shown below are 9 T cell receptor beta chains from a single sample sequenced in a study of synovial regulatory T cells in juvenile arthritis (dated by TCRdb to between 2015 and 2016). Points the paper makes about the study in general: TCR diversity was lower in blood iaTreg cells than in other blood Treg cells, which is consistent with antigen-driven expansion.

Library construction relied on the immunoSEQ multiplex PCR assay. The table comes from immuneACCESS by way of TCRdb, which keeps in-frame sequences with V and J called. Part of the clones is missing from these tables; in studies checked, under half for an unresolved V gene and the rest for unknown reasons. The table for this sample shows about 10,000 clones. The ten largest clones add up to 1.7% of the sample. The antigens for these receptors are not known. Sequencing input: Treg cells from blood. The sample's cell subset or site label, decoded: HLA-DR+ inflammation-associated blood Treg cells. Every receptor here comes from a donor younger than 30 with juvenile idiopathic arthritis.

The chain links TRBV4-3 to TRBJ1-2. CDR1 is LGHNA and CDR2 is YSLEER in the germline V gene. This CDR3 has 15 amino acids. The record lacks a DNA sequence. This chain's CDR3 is CASSQHRGTNYGYTF.

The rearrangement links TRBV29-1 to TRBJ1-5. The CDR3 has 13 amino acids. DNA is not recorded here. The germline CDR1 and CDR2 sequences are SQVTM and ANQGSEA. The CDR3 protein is CSVRDWGNQPQHF.

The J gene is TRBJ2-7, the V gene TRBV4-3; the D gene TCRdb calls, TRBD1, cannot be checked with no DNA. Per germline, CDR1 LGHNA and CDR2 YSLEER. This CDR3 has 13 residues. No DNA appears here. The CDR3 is CASSQEKGVEQYF.

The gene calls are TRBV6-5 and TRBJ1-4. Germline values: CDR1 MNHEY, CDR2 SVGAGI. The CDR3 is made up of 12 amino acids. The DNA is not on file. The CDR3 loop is CASSVSGGRLFF.

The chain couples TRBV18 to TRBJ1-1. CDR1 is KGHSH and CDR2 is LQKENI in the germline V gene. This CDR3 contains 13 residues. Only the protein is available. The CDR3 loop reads CASSPTGNTEAFF.

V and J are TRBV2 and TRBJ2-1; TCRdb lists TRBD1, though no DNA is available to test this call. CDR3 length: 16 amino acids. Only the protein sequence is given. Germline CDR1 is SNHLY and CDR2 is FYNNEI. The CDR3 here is CASSESRDRVYNEQFF.

CDR3 residues: CASRSDGGDRGTEAFF. The genes are TRBV27 and TRBJ1-1. In germline, CDR1 is MNHEY, CDR2 SMNVEV (reference sequence). This CDR3 comprises 16 residues. The entry carries no DNA sequence.

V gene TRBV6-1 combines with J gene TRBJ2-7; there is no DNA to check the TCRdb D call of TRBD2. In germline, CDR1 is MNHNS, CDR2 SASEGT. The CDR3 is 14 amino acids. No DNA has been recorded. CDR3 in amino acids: CASSDRMEAYEQYF.

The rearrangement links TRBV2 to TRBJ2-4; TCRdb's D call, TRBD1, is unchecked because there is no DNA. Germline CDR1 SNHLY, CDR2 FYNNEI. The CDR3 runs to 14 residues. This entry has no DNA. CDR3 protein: CASSEWTDKNIQYF.